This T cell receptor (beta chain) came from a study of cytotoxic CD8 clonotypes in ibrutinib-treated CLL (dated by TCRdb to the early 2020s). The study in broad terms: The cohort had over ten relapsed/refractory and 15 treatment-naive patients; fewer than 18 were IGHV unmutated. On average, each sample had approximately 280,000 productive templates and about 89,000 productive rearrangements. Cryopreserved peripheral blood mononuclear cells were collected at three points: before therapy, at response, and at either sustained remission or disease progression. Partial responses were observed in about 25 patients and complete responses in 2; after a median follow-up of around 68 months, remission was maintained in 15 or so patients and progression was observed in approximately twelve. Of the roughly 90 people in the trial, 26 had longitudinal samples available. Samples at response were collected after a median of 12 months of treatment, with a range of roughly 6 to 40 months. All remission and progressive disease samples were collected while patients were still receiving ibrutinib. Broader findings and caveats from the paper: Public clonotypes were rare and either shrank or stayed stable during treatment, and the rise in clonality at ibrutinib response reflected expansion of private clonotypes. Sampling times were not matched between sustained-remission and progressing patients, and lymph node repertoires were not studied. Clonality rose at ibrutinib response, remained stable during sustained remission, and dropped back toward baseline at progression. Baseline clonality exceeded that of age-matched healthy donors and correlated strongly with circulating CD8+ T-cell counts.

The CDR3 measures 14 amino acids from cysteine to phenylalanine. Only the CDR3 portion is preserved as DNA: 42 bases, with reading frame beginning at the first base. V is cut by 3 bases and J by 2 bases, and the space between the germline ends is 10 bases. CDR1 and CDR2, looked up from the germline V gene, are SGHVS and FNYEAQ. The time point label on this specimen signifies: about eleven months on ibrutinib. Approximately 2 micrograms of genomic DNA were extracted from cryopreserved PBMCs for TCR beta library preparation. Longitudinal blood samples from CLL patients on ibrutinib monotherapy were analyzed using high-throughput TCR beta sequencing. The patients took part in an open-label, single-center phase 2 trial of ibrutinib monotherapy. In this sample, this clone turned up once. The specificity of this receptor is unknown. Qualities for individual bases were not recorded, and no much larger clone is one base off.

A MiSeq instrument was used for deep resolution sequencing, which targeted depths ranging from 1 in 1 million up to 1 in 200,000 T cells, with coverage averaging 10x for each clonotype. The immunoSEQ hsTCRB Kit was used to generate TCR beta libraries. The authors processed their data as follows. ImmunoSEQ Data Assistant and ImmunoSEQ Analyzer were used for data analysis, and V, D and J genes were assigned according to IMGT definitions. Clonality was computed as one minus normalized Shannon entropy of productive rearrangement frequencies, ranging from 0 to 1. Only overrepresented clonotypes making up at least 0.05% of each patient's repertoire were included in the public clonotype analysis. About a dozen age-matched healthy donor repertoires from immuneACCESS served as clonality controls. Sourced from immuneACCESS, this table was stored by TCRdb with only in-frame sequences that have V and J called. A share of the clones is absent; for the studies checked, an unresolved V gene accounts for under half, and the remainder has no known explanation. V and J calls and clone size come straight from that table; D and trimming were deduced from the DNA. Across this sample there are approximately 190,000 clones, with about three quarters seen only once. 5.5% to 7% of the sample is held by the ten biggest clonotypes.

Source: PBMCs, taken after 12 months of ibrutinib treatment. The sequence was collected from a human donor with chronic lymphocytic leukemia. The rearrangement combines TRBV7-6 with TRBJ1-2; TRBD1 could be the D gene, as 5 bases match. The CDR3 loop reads CASSLGGLNYGYTF. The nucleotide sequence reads TGTGCCAGCAGCTTGGGGGGGTTAAACTATGGCTACACCTTC.